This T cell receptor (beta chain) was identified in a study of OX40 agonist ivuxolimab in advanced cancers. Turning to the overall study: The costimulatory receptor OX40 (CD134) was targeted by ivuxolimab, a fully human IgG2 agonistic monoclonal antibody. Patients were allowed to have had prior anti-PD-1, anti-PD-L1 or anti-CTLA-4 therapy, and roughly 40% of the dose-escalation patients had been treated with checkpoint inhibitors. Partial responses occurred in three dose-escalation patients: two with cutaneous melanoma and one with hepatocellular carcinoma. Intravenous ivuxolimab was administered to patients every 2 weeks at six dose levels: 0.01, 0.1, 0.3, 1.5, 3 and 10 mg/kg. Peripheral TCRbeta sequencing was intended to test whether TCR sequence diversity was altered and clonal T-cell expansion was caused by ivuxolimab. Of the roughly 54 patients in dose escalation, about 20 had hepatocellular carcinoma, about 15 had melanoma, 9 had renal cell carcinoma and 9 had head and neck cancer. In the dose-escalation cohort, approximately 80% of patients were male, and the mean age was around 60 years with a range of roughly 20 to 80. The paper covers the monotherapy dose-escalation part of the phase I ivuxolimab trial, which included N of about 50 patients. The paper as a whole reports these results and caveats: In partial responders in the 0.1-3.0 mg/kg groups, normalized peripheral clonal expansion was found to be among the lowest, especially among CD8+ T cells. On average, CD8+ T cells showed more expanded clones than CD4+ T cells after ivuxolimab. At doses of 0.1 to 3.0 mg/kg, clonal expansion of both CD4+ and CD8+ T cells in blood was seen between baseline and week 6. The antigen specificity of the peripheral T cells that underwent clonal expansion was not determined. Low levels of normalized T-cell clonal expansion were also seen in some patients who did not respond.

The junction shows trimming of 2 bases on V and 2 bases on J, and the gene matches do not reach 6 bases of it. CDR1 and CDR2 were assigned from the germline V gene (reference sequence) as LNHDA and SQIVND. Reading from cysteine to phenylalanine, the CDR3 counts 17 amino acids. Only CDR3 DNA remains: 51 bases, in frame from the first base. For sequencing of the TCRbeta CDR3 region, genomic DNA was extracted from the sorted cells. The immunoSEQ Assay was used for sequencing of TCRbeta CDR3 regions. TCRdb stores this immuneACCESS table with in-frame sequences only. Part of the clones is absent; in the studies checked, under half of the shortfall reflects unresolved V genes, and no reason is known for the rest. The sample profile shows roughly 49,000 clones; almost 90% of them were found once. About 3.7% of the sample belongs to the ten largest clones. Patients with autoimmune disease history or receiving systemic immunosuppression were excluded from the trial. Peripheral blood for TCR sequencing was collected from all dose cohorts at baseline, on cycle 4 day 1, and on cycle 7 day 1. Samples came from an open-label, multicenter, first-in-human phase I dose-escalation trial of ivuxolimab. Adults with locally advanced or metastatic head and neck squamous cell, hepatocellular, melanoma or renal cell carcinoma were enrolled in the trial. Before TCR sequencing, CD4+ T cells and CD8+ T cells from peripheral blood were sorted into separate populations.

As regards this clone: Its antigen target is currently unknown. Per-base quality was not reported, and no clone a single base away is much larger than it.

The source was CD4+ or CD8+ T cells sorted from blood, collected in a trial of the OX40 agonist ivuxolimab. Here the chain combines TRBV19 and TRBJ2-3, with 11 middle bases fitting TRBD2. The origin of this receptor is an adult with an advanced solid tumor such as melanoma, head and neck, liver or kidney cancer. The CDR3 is CASSITSGGLSTDTQYF. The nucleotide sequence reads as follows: TGTGCCAGTAGTATAACTAGCGGGGGACTATCCACAGATACGCAGTATTTT.